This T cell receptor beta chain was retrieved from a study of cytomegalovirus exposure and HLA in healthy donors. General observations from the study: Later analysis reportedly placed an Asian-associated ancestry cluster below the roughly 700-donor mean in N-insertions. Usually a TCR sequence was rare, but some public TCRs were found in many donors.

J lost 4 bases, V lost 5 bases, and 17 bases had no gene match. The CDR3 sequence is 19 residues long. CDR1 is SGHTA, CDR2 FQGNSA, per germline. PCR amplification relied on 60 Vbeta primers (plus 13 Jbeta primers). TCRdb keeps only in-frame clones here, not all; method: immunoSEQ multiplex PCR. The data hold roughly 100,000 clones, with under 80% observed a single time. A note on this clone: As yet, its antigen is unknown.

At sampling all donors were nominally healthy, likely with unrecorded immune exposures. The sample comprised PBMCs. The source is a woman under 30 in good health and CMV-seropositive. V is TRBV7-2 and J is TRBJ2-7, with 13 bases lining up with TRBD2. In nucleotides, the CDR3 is TGTGCCAGCAGCCGCTCTGGTGGACTAGCGGGAGCCTATCTATACGAGCAGTACTTC. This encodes CASSRSGGLAGAYLYEQYF. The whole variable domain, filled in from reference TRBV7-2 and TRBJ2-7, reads GAGVSQSPSNKVTEKGKDVELRCDPISGHTALYWYRQSLGQGLEFLIYFQGNSAPDKSGLPSDRFSAERTGGSVSTLTIQRTQQEDSAVYLCASSRSGGLAGAYLYEQYFGPGTRLTVT.